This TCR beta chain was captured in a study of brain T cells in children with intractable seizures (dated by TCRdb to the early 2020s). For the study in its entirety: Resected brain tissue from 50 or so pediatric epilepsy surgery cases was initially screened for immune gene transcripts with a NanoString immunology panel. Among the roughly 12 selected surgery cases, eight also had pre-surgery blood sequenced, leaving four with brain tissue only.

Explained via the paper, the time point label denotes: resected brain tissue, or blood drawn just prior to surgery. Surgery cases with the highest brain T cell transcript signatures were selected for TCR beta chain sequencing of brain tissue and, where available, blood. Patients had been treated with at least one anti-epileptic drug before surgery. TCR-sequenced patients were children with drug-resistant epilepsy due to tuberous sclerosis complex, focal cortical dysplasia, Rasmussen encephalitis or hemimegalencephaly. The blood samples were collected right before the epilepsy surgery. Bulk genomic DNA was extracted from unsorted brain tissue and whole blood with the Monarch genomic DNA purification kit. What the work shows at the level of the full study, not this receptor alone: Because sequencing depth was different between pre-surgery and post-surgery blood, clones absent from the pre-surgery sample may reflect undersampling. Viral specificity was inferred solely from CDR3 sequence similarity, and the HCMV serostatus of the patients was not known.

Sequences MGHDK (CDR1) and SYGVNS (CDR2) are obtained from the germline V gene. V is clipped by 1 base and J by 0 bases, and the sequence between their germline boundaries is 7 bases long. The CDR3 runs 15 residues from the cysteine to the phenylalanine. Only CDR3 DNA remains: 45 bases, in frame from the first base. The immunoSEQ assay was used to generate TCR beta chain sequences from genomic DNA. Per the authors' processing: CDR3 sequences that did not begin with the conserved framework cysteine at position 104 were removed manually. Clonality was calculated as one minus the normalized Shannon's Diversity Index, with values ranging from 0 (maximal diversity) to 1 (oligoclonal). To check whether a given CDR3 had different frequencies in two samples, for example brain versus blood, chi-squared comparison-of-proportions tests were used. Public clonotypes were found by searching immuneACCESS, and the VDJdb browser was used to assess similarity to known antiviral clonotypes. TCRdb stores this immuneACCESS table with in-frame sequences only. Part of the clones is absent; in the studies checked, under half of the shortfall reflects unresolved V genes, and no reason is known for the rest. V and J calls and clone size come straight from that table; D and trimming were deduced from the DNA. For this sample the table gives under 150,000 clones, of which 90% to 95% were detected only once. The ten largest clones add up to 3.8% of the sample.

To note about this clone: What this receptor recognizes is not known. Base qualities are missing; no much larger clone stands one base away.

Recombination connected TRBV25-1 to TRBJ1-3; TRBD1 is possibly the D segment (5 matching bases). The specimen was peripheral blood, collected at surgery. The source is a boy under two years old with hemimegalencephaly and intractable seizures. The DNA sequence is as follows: TGTGCCAGCAGTGAATGGGGGAGCTCTGGAAACACCATATATTTT. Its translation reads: CASSEWGSSGNTIYF.